This TCR beta chain stems from a study of blood T cell repertoires in COVID-19. Measured with immunoSEQ multiplex PCR; TCRdb has only the in-frame clones, and not every one. The sample consists of roughly 110,000 clones, around 75% of them appearing once. Germline V gene sequence: CDR1 SGHDT, CDR2 YYEEEE. The ends lost 0 bases at V and 4 bases at J; junction bases unmatched: 3. There are 14 residues in the CDR3. The receptor's source is a human donor with acute or convalescent COVID-19. The donor label of this sample is uncertain. The sequencing sample was made of peripheral blood. The chain carries TRBV5-6 and TRBJ2-7; 8 bases align to TRBD2. CDR3 bases: TGTGCCAGCAGCTTGGACGGGGGGGCATACGAGCAGTACTTC. Translating gives CASSLDGGAYEQYF.